This is a list of T cell receptor beta chains from one sample in a study of graft-versus-host responses after intestinal transplantation. The method was immunoSEQ multiplex PCR; TCRdb's version includes in-frame clones alone and lacks a portion of them. This repertoire shows tens of thousands of clones, 93% found once; its top ten account for approximately 2%. For these receptors, no antigen is known. Material: unstimulated CD8+ T cells sorted from spleen or lymph node cells, obtained before intestinal transplant. The receptors stem from a human donor who received an intestinal transplant. CDR3s include the opening cysteine and the closing phenylalanine or tryptophan. A D gene is named only where the DNA matches it firmly. Size is stated for part of the rows, as once, few or many counts, or as a class when the clone is expanded.

V: TRBV6-6
size: few
D: .
J: TRBJ1-3
CDR3: CASSYSKLSGNTIYF
DNA: TGTGCCAGCAGTTACTCGAAGCTCTCTGGAAACACCATATATTTT

V: TRBV27
size: .
D: TRBD2
J: TRBJ2-1
CDR3: CASRPGLAGVPTGDNEQFF
DNA: TGTGCCAGCAGGCCGGGACTAGCGGGGGTACCAACCGGGGACAATGAGCAGTTCTTC

V: TRBV5-8
size: .
D: TRBD1
J: TRBJ1-4
CDR3: CASSYGDRGRNEKLFF
DNA: TGTGCCAGCAGCTACGGCGACAGGGGGCGAAATGAAAAACTGTTTTTT

V: TRBV27
size: .
D: .
J: TRBJ2-1
CDR3: CASSTGTTNEQFF
DNA: TGTGCCAGCAGTACCGGGACAACGAATGAGCAGTTCTTC

V: TRBV19
size: once
D: .
J: TRBJ1-1
CDR3: CASSAKTGLGTEAFF
DNA: TGTGCCAGTAGTGCAAAGACAGGCTTGGGCACTGAAGCTTTCTTT

V: TRBV12-5
size: .
D: .
J: TRBJ2-7
CDR3: CASGLGSNEQYF
DNA: TGTGCTAGTGGGCTAGGGAGTAACGAGCAGTACTTC

V: TRBV11-2
size: .
D: TRBD1
J: TRBJ1-2
CDR3: CASSLGQGRLYGYTF
DNA: TGTGCCAGCAGCTTAGGACAGGGCCGACTTTATGGCTACACCTTC

V: TRBV7-9
size: once
D: .
J: TRBJ1-1
CDR3: CASSLVDGEYAFF
DNA: TGTGCCAGCAGCTTGGTTGACGGGGAATACGCTTTCTTT

V: TRBV28
size: .
D: .
J: TRBJ1-2
CDR3: CASSRDRSFGYTF
DNA: TGTGCCAGCAGTCGAGACCGGAGCTTTGGCTACACCTTC

V: TRBV14
size: .
D: .
J: TRBJ2-7
CDR3: CASSQYGGEAYEQYF
DNA: TGTGCCAGCAGCCAATATGGCGGGGAGGCCTACGAGCAGTACTTC

V: TRBV7-9
size: .
D: TRBD2
J: TRBJ2-7
CDR3: CASSWAGTTFKEQYF
DNA: TGTGCCAGCAGCTGGGCCGGGACTACCTTTAAGGAGCAGTACTTC

V: TRBV29-1
size: .
D: .
J: TRBJ2-3
CDR3: CSVVGAESLPDTQYF
DNA: TGCAGCGTTGTTGGGGCGGAGAGCCTCCCAGATACGCAGTATTTT